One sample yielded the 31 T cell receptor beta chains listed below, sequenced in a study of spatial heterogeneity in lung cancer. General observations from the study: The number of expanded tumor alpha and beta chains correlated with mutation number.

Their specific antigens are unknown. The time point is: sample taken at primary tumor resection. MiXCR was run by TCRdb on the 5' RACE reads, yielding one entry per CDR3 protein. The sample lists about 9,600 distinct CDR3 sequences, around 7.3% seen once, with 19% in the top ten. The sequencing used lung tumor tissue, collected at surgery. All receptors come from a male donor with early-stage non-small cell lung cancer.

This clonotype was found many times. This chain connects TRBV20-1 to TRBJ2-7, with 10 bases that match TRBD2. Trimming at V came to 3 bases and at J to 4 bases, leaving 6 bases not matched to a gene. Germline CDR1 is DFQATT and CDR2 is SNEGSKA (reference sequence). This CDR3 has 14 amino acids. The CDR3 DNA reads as TGCAGTGCTAGTATGCCTAGCGGGAGTTACGAGCAGTACTTC. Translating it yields CSASMPSGSYEQYF.

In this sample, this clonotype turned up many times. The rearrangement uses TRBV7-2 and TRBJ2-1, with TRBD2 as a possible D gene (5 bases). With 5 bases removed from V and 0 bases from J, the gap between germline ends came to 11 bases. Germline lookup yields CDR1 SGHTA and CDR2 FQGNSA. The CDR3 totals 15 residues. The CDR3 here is CASSPRRSSYNEQFF. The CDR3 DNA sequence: TGTGCCAGCAGCCCCAGGAGGAGCTCCTACAATGAGCAGTTCTTC.

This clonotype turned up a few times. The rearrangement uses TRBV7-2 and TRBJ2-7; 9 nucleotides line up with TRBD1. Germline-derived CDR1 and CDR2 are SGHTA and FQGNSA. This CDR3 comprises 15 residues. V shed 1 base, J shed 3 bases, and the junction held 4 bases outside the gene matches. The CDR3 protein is CASSLVGTGNYEQYF. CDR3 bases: TGTGCCAGCAGCTTAGTGGGGACAGGGAACTACGAGCAGTACTTC.

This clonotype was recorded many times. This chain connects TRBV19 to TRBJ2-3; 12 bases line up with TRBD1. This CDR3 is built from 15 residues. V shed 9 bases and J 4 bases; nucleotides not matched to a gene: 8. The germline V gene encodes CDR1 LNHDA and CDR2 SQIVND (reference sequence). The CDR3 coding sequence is TGTGCCAGCAAGACCGGGACAGGGGGCCCAGATACGCAGTATTTT. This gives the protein CASKTGTGGPDTQYF. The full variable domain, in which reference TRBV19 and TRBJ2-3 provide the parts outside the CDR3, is DGGITQSPKYLFRKEGQNVTLSCEQNLNHDAMYWYRQDPGQGLRLIYYSQIVNDFQKGDIAEGYSVSREKKESFPLTVTSAQKNPTAFYLCASKTGTGGPDTQYFGPGTRLTVL.

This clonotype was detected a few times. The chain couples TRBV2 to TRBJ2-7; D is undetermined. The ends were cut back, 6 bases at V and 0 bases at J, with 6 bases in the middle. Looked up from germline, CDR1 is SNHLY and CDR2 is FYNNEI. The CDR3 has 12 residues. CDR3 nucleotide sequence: TGTGCCAGCAGAGACGACTCCTACGAGCAGTACTTC. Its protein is CASRDDSYEQYF.

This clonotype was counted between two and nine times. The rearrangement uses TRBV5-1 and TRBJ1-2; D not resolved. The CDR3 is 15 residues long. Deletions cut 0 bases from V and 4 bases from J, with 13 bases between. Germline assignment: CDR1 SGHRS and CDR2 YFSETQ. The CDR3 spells CASSLGRLGSYGYTF. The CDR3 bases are TGCGCCAGCAGCTTGGGACGGCTGGGGTCCTATGGCTACACCTTC. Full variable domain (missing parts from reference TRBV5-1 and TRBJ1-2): KAGVTQTPRYLIKTRGQQVTLSCSPISGHRSVSWYQQTPGQGLQFLFEYFSETQRNKGNFPGRFSGRQFSNSRSEMNVSTLELGDSALYLCASSLGRLGSYGYTFGSGTRLTVV.

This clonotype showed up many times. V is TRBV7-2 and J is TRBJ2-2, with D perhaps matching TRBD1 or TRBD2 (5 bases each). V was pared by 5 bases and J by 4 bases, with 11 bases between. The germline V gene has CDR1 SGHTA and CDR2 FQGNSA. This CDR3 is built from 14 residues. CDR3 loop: CASSPGQATGELFF. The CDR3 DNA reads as TGTGCCAGCAGCCCGGGGCAGGCCACCGGGGAGCTGTTTTTT.

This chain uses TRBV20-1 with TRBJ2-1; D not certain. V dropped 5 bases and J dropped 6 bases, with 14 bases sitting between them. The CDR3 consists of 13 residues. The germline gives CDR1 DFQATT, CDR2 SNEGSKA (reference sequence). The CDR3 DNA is TGCAGTGCTCGAAAGGGTTACTCCAATGAGCAGTTCTTC. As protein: CSARKGYSNEQFF.

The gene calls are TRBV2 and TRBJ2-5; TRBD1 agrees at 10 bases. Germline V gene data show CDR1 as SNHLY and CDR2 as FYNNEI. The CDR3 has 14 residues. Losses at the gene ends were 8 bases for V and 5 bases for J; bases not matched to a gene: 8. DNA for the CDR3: TGTGCCAGCGCGGGGACAGGGGCCCACGAGACCCAGTACTTC. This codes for CASAGTGAHETQYF.

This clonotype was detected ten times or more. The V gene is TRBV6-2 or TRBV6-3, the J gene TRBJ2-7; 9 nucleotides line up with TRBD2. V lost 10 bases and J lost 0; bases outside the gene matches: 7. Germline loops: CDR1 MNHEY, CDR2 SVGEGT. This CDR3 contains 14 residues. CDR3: CATRTSGSSYEQYF. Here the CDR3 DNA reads TGTGCCACCCGAACTAGCGGGTCCTCCTACGAGCAGTACTTC.

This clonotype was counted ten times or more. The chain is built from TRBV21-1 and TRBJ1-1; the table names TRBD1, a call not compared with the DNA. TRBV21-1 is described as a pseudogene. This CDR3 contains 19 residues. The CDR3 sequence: CASSKAPPGQVSMNTEAFF. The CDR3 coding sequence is TGTGCCAGCAGCAAAGCCCCCCCGGGACAGGTATCCATGAACACTGAAGCTTTCTTT.

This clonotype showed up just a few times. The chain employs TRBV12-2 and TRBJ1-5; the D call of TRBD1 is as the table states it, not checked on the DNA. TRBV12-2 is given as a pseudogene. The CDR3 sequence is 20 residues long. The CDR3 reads CASRLAPPSRGRDSNQPQHF. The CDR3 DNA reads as TGTGCAAGTCGCTTAGCGCCCCCTTCCCGCGGCAGGGATAGCAATCAGCCCCAGCATTTT.

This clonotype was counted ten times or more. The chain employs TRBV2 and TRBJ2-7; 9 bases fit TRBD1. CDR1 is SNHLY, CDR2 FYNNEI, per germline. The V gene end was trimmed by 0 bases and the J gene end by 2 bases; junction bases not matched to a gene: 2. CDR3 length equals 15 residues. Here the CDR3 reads CASSEAWTGAYEQYF. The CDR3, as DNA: TGTGCCAGCAGTGAAGCGTGGACAGGGGCCTACGAGCAGTACTTC.

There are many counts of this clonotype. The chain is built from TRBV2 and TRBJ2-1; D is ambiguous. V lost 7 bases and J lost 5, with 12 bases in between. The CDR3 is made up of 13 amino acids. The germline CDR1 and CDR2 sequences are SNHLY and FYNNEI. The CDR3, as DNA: TGTGCCAGCACTGACACTTTTAACAATGAGCAGTTCTTC. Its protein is CASTDTFNNEQFF.

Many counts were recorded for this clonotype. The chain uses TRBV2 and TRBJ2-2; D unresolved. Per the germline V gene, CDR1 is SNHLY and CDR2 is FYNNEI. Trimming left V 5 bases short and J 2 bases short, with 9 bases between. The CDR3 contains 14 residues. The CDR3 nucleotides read TGTGCCAGCAGTCCTGACCTCAACACCGGGGAGCTGTTTTTT. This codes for CASSPDLNTGELFF.

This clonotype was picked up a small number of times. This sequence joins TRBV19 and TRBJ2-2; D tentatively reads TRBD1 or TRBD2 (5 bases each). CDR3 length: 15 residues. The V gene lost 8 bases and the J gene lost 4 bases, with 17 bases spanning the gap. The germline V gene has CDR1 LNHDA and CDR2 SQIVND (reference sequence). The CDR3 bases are TGTGCCAGTGCTAGTCTGAGTGGGGGCACCGGGGAGCTGTTTTTT. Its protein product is CASASLSGGTGELFF.

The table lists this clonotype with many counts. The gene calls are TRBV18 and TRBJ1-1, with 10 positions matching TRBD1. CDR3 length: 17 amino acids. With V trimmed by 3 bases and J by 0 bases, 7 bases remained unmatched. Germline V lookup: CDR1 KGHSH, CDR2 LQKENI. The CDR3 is CASSPRQGAQMNTEAFF. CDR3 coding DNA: TGTGCCAGCTCACCTAGACAGGGGGCGCAGATGAACACTGAAGCTTTCTTT.

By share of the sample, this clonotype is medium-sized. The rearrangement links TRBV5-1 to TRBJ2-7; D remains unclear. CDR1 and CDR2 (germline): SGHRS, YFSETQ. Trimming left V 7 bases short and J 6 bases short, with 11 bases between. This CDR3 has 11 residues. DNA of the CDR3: TGCGCCAGCGGCCAAGGGCCCGAGCAGTACTTC. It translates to CASGQGPEQYF.

The CDR3 region has the DNA TGCGCCAGCAGTGAGGTGGCGGGAGAGACCCAGTACTTC. The encoded protein is CASSEVAGETQYF. The chain joins TRBV10-1 to TRBJ2-5, with D possibly matching TRBD2 (5 bases). The CDR3 totals 13 residues. Germline CDR1 and CDR2: WNHNN and SYGVQD (reference sequence). V lost 2 bases and J lost 4, with 8 bases in between.

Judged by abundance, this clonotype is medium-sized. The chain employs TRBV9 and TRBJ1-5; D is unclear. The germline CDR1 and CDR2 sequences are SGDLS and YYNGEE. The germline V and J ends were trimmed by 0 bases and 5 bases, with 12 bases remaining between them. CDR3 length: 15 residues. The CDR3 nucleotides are TGTGCCAGCAGCGTAGATGGCTCCTTTCATCAGCCCCAGCATTTT. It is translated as CASSVDGSFHQPQHF. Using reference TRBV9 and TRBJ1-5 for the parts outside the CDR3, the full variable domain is DSGVTQTPKHLITATGQRVTLRCSPRSGDLSVYWYQQSLDQGLQFLIQYYNGEERAKGNILERFSAQQFPDLHSELNLSSLELGDSALYFCASSVDGSFHQPQHFGDGTRLSIL.

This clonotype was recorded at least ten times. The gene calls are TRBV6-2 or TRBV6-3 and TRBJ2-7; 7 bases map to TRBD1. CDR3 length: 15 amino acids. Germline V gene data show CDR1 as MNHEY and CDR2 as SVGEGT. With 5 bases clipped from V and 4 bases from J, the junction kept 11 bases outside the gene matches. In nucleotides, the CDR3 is TGTGCCAGCAGTGCACCGGGACAGCATTATTACGAGCAGTACTTC. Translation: CASSAPGQHYYEQYF.

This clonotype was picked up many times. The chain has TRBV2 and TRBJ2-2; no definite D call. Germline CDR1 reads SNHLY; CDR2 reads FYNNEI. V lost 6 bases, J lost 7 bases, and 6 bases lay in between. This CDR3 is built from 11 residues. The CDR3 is CASRVYGELFF. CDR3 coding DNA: TGTGCCAGCAGGGTTTACGGGGAGCTGTTTTTT.

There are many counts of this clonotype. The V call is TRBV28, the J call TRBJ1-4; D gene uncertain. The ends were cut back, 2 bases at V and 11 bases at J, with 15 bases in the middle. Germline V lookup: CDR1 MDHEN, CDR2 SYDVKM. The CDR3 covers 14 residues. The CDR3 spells CASSLISGRAKLFF. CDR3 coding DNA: TGTGCCAGCAGTTTAATTTCCGGTCGGGCGAAACTGTTTTTT.

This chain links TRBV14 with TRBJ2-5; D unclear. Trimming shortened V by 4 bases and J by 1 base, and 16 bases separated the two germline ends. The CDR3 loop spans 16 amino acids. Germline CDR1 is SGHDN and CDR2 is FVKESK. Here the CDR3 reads CASSPLGVRAQETQYF. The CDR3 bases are TGTGCCAGCAGCCCGTTGGGTGTTCGGGCCCAAGAGACCCAGTACTTC.

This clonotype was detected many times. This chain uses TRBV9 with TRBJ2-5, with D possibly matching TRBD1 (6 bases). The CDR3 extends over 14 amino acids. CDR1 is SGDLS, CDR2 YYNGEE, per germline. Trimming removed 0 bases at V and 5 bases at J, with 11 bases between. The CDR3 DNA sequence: TGTGCCAGCAGCGTAGAATCAGGGGAGGAGACCCAGTACTTC. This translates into CASSVESGEETQYF. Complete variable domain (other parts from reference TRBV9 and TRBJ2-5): DSGVTQTPKHLITATGQRVTLRCSPRSGDLSVYWYQQSLDQGLQFLIQYYNGEERAKGNILERFSAQQFPDLHSELNLSSLELGDSALYFCASSVESGEETQYFGPGTRLLVL.

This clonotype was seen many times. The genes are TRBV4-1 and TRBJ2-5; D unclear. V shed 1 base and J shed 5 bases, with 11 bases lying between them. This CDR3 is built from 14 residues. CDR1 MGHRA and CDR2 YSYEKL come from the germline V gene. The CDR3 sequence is CASSQVYTGETQYF. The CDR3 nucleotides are TGCGCCAGCAGCCAAGTGTACACCGGGGAGACCCAGTACTTC.

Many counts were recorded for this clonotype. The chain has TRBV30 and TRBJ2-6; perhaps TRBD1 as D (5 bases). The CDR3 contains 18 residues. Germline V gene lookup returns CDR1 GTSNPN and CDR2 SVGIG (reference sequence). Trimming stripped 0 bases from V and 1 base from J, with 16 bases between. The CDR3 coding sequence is TGTGCCTGGAGTGTACAGGATGGTACCCCATCTGGGGCCAACGTCCTGACTTTC. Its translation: CAWSVQDGTPSGANVLTF.

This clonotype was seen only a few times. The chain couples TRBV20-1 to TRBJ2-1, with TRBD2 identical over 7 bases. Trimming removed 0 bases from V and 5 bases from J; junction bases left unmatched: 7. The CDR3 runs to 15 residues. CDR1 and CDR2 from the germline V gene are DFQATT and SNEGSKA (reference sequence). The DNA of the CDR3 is TGCAGTGCTAGAGAGCGGCCGACTAGCCACAATGAGCAGTTCTTC. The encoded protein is CSARERPTSHNEQFF.

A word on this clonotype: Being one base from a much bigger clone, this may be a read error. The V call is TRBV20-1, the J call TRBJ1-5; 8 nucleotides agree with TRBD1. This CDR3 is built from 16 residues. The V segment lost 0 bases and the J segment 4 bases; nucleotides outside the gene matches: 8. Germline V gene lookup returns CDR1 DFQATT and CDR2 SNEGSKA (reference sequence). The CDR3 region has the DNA TGCAGTGCTAGAGATATTACAGGGGGTACGAATCAGCCCCAGCATTTT. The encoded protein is CSARDITGGTNQPQHF.

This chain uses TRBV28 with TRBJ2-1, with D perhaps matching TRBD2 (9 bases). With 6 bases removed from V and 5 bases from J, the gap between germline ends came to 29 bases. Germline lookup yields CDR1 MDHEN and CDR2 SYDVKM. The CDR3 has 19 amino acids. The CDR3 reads CASRGRTGHRTSANNEQFF. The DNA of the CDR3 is TGTGCCAGCAGGGGCAGGACAGGGCACAGGACTAGCGCCAACAATGAGCAGTTCTTC.

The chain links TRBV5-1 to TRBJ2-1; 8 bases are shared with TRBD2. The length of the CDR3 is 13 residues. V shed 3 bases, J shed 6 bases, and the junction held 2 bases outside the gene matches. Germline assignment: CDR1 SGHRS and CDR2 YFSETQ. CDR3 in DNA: TGCGCCAGCAGCTCCGGGACTAGCAATGAGCAGTTCTTC. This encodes CASSSGTSNEQFF.